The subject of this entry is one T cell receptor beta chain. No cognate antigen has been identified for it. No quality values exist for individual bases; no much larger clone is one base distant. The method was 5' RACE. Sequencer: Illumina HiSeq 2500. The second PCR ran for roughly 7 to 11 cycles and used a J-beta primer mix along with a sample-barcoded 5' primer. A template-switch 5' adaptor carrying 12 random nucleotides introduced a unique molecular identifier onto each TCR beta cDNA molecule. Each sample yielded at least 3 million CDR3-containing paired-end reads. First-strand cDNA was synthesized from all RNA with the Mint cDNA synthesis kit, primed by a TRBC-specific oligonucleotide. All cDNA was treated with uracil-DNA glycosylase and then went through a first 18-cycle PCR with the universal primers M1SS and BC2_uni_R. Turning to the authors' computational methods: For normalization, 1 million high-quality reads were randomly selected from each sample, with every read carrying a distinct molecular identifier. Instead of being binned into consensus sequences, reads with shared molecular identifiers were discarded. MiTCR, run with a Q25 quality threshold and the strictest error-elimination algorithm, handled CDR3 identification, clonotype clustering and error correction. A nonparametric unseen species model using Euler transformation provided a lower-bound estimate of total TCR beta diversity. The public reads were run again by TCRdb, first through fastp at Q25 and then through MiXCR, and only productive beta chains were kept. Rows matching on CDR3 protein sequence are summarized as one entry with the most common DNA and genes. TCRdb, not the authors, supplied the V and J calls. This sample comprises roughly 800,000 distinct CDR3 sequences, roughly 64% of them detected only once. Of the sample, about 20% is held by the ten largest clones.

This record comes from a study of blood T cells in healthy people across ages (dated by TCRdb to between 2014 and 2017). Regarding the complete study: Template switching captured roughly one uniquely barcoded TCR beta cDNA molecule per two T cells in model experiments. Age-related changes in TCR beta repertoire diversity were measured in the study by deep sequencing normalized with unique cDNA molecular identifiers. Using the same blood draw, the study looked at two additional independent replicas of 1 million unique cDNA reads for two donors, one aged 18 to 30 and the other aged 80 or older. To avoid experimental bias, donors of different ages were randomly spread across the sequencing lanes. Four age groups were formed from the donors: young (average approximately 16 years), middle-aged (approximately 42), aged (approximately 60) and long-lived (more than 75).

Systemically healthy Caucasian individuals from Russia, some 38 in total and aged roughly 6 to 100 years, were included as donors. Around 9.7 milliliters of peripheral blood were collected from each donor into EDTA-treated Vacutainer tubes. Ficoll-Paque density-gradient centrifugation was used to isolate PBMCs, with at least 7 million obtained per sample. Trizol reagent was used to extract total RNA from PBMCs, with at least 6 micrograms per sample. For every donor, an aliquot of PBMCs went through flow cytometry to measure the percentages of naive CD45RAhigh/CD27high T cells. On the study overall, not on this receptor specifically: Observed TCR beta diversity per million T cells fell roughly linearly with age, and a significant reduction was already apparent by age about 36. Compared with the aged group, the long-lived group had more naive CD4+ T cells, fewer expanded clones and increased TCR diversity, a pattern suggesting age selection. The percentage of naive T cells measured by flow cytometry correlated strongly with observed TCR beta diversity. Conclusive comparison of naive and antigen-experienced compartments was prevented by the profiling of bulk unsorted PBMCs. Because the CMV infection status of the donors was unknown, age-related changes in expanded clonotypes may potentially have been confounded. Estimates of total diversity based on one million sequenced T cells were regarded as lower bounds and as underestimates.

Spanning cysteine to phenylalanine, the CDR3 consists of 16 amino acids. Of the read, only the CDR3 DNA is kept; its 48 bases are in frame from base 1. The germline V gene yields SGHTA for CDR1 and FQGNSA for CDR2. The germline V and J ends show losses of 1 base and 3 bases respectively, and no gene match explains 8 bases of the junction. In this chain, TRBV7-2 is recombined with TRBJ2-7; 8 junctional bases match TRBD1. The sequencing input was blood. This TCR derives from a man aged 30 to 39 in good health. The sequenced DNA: TGTGCCAGCAGCTTAGATGTGGGACAGGACTACTACGAGCAGTACTTC. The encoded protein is CASSLDVGQDYYEQYF.